The 10 T cell receptor beta chains below were found in one sample sequenced in a study of T-cell memory formation after mild COVID-19. TCRdb called the 5' RACE reads again in MiXCR, with one record for every CDR3 protein. Of more than 300,000 distinct CDR3 sequences in the sample, roughly an eighth are singletons; the top ten hold roughly 23%. Sequences were obtained from PBMCs or a T cell subset sorted from them (not recorded which). These receptors were taken from a man between 18 and 29 years old who had mild COVID-19 (a few samples of this study predate the infection). Cell type and time point are not known.

The chain joins TRBV5-1 to TRBJ1-1; D is uncertain. Germline V lookup: CDR1 SGHRS, CDR2 YFSETQ. The CDR3 spans 16 residues. Trimming left V 0 bases short and J 1 base short, with 13 bases between. The CDR3 nucleotides read TGCGCCAGCAGCTTGGGCCATAATATTGAGAACACTGAAGCTTTCTTT. Translated, it gives CASSLGHNIENTEAFF.

This rearrangement joins TRBV4-1 to TRBJ1-2; no firm D call. CDR3 length equals 18 residues. Trimming left V 4 bases short and J 3 bases short, with 24 bases between. The germline CDR1 and CDR2 sequences are MGHRA and YSYEKL. The CDR3 DNA is TGCGCCAGCAGCCCAAGAGTACCGGGAGCAGTAGATGACTATGGCTACACCTTC. Its translation is CASSPRVPGAVDDYGYTF.

This clonotype has just a few counts. The chain employs TRBV3-1 and TRBJ2-4, with TRBD1 identical over 7 bases. Germline V gene sequence: CDR1 LGHDT, CDR2 YNNKEL (reference sequence). The ends lost 1 base at V and 6 bases at J; junction bases unmatched: 6. This CDR3 region has 15 residues. The CDR3 bases are TGTGCCAGCAGCCAAGGGTCCGCAGGGGGAAACATTCAGTACTTC. It yields the protein CASSQGSAGGNIQYF.

The V and J genes are TRBV5-1 and TRBJ2-6; D perhaps matches TRBD1 (6 bases). The V gene lost 7 bases and the J gene lost 1 base, with 9 bases spanning the gap. CDR3 length: 14 residues. The germline V gene has CDR1 SGHRS and CDR2 YFSETQ. In DNA form, the CDR3 reads TGCGCCAGCGGACAGAGGTCTGGGGCCAACGTCCTGACTTTC. This encodes CASGQRSGANVLTF.

In its sample, this clonotype was seen a few times. V and J are TRBV29-1 and TRBJ2-5; D possibly corresponds to TRBD2 (6 bases). This CDR3 comprises 14 residues. Germline lookup yields CDR1 SQVTM and CDR2 ANQGSEA. V lost 2 bases and J 1 base, leaving 11 bases between the germline ends. CDR3 sequence: CSVELRGTQETQYF. For the CDR3, the DNA is TGCAGCGTTGAACTACGGGGGACCCAAGAGACCCAGTACTTC.

The chain links TRBV5-6 to TRBJ2-5; D uncertain. The V and J ends lost 0 bases and 5 bases respectively, with 8 bases between them. Per germline, CDR1 SGHDT and CDR2 YYEEEE. There are 13 residues in the CDR3. CDR3 amino acids: CASSLGISETQYF. For the CDR3, the DNA is TGTGCCAGCAGCTTGGGGATTTCGGAGACCCAGTACTTC.

This clonotype was seen a handful of times. The genes are TRBV12-3 or TRBV12-4 and TRBJ2-5, with D tentatively TRBD1 or TRBD2 (6 bases each). The V and J ends lost 9 bases and 3 bases respectively, with 17 bases between them. The CDR3 has 14 amino acids. In DNA, the CDR3 is TGTGCCAGTGCCCTTGTCGGGGGCGAAGAGACCCAGTACTTC. Protein: CASALVGGEETQYF.

The chain employs TRBV12-3 or TRBV12-4 and TRBJ1-2; D is perhaps TRBD1 (5 bases). CDR3 size: 14 residues. V lost 5 bases and J lost 4, with 14 bases in between. The CDR3 nucleotides read TGTGCCAGCAGTAGCTCCTCAGGGAGCTATGGCTACACCTTC. Residues: CASSSSSGSYGYTF.

This clonotype was detected a few times. V gene TRBV6-5 combines with J gene TRBJ2-7, with D uncertain. CDR1 is MNHEY and CDR2 is SVGAGI in the germline V gene. This CDR3 is 13 amino acids long. V was shortened by 0 bases and J by 4 bases, with 7 bases between the two germline ends. The CDR3 region has the DNA TGTGCCAGCAGTTACTCCTACGGTTACGAGCAGTACTTC. Its protein is CASSYSYGYEQYF.

V and J are TRBV7-2 and TRBJ1-2, with D perhaps matching TRBD1 (5 bases). The V end was cut by 8 bases, the J end by 8 bases, with 15 bases between. The V gene's germline CDR1 is SGHTA and CDR2 FQGNSA. The CDR3 runs to 12 residues. DNA of the CDR3: TGTGCCAGCTCGGTGGGGGTGAGGGGCTACACCTTC. The encoded protein is CASSVGVRGYTF.